This T cell receptor beta chain was sequenced during a study of T cells expressing NK-cell markers. The germline V gene encodes CDR1 SEHNR and CDR2 FQNEAQ (reference sequence). The CDR3 is 11 amino acids. UMI-tagged 5'RACE template switching yielded the TCR beta cDNA. TCRdb reprocessed the 5' RACE reads and reports one entry per CDR3 protein, with no DNA. Recorded for this sample: about 550,000 distinct CDR3 sequences. Whole-study results and caveats: Also leading the CD3+CD56-NKG2C+ fraction in a few donors were these clonotypes. HCMV specificity of the expanded NKG2C+ T cell clones was not established. Of the CD8+ T cell pool in about 6 donors, roughly 1.0-8% was accounted for by dominant NKG2C+ clonotypes.

On this clonotype: Its antigen remains unidentified.

Sequencing was carried out using blood T cells: a sorted CD56 or NKG2C T cell subset, CD4+ or CD8+ T cells, or bulk PBMC T cells (not recorded which). This clonotype was sampled from a man younger than 35 in good health. The chain joins TRBV7-9 to TRBJ2-1. CDR3: CASSTKYPQFF.